This TCR beta chain was captured in a study of control samples from healthy donors and cancer patients. This CDR3 region has 15 residues. Germline V gene lookup returns CDR1 MNHNY and CDR2 SVGAGI (reference sequence). The V and J ends lost 3 bases and 5 bases, in that order; junction bases with no gene match: 9. Profiled with immunoSEQ multiplex PCR; TCRdb holds only in-frame clones, not every one. The sample shows approximately 81,000 clones, about 93% of them seen only once. The sequenced material came from blood. V is TRBV6-6 and J is TRBJ2-7, with TRBD2 matching over 8 bases. The sequence was collected from a woman between 18 and 30 years old in good health. CDR3 DNA: TGTGCCAGCAGTTATAGCGGGAAGGGACTTAACGAGCAGTACTTC. It encodes CASSYSGKGLNEQYF.